The 7 T cell receptor beta chains listed next were all sequenced from one sample in a study of post-analysis software for immune sequencing data. General study results and limits: Five TRBV segments, TRBV5-6, TRBV5-1 and TRBV20-1 among them, were found more frequent in patients than controls.

Their antigens remain unidentified. Unique molecular identifiers were carried by the TCR beta cDNA libraries. TCRdb used MiXCR to reprocess the PCR reads, holding one entry per CDR3 protein. Here the sample spans about 820,000 distinct CDR3 sequences, roughly 50% being singletons. Material: blood. The receptor set was obtained from a girl aged 5-17 years with multiple sclerosis.

This chain joins TRBV5-1 and TRBJ2-1; D remains unclear. Germline lookup yields CDR1 SGHRS and CDR2 YFSETQ. The CDR3 totals 15 residues. V was cut by 0 bases and J by 2 bases, with 9 bases left in between. CDR3 sequence: CASSLDSQPYNEQFF. CDR3 DNA sequence: TGCGCCAGCAGCTTGGACAGTCAGCCCTACAATGAGCAGTTCTTC.

J is TRBJ2-5 and V is TRBV30, with 9 bases matching TRBD1. CDR1 and CDR2 (germline): GTSNPN, SVGIG (reference sequence). V shed 2 bases and J 2 bases; nucleotides not matched to a gene: 3. There are 14 residues in the CDR3. The CDR3 protein is CAWSTGQGQETQYF. The CDR3 region has the DNA TGTGCCTGGAGTACGGGACAGGGACAAGAGACCCAGTACTTC.

A few counts support this clonotype. The V call is TRBV20-1, the J call TRBJ2-6; D not certain. There are 16 residues in the CDR3. Between the trimmed V and J ends, which lost 2 bases and 0 bases, there was a span of 11 bases. Germline V gene lookup returns CDR1 DFQATT and CDR2 SNEGSKA (reference sequence). CDR3 in amino acids: CSARSRSGSGANVLTF. DNA of the CDR3: TGCAGTGCTAGAAGCAGGTCCGGCTCTGGGGCCAACGTCCTGACTTTC.

This clonotype was counted a few times. V is TRBV20-1 and J is TRBJ2-7; D is possibly TRBD2 (5 bases). The germline gives CDR1 DFQATT, CDR2 SNEGSKA (reference sequence). V lost 7 bases to trimming and J lost 7 bases, with 17 bases between them. The CDR3 has 12 amino acids. CDR3 residues: CSEAGLNNEQYF. CDR3 nucleotides: TGCAGTGAGGCAGGACTCAACAATGAGCAGTACTTC.

The genes are TRBV5-1 and TRBJ2-1; 9 positions match TRBD2. V gave up 0 bases and J gave up 8 bases; unmatched junction bases: 9. The CDR3 sequence is 16 residues long. Germline V gene lookup returns CDR1 SGHRS and CDR2 YFSETQ. For the CDR3, the DNA is TGCGCCAGCAGCTTGGATTGTGCGGGAGGGAGTGATGAGCAGTTCTTC. It translates to CASSLDCAGGSDEQFF.

This chain's CDR3 is CSAHDVSGDETQYF. The CDR3 DNA reads as TGCAGTGCCCATGACGTGTCGGGGGACGAGACCCAGTACTTC. The chain employs TRBV20-1 and TRBJ2-5, with TRBD2 as a possible D gene (6 bases). V lost 6 bases, J lost 5 bases, and 19 bases lay in between. Germline lookup yields CDR1 DFQATT and CDR2 SNEGSKA (reference sequence). This CDR3 is 14 amino acids long.

In its sample, this clonotype was seen a few times. The chain recombines TRBV6-1 with TRBJ2-4; 7 bases align to TRBD1. TRBJ2-7 explains the end of the DNA better; the J call may be wrong. CDR3 size: 16 residues. Per germline, CDR1 MNHNS and CDR2 SASEGT. CDR3 sequence reads: CASSEALGGFRYEQYF. CDR3 sequence (DNA): TGTGCCAGCAGTGAAGCGCTAGGGGGCTTTCGCTACGAGCAGTACTTC.